Listed below are T cell receptor beta chains from one sample, sequenced in a study of shared clonotypes between healthy human individuals. Profiling relied on immunoSEQ multiplex PCR, and the TCRdb table lists in-frame clones only, not all of them. Among more than 2,000,000 clones, around 90% were seen once, and the ten largest hold around 0.15%. The sample taken for sequencing was naive CD4+ T cells sorted from blood. Receptors were obtained from a man between 18 and 35 years old in good health. The CDR3 runs from the conserved cysteine through the conserved F or W. The order of the fields is V gene, clone size, J gene, D gene, CDR3 protein, CDR3 DNA. D genes are given only for firm matches. Part of the rows lack a size; the others show once, few, many or a class for expanded clones.

>TRBV9|NA|TRBJ1-4|NA
CASSVGGLGNEKLFF
TGTGCCAGCAGCGTAGGGGGGTTGGGGAATGAAAAACTGTTTTTT
>TRBV5-1|NA|TRBJ2-5|NA
CASSPGSLVGETQYF
TGCGCCAGCAGCCCGGGGTCTTTGGTGGGCGAGACCCAGTACTTC
>TRBV11-2|NA|TRBJ2-3|TRBD2
CASSFRASGGAMADTQYF
TGTGCCAGCAGCTTCAGGGCTAGCGGGGGGGCCATGGCAGATACGCAGTATTTT
>TRBV29-1|NA|TRBJ1-1|NA
CSVGGRRKGTMNTEAFF
TGCAGCGTTGGGGGACGACGGAAAGGGACCATGAACACTGAAGCTTTCTTT
>TRBV25-1|NA|TRBJ1-2|TRBD1
CASRGGDSPIYGYTF
TGTGCCAGCAGGGGGGGGGACAGCCCCATTTATGGCTACACCTTC
>TRBV19|NA|TRBJ1-2|NA
CASTPGPGYGYTF
TGTGCCAGTACGCCGGGCCCTGGATATGGCTACACCTTC
>TRBV5-6|NA|TRBJ1-5|TRBD1
CASSPWDRDYQPQHF
TGTGCCAGCAGCCCCTGGGACAGGGATTATCAGCCCCAGCATTTT
>TRBV10-3|NA|TRBJ1-5|NA
CAISGGVGSNQPQHF
TGTGCCATCAGTGGGGGCGTGGGTTCAAATCAGCCCCAGCATTTT
>TRBV15|once|TRBJ1-6|NA
CATSRDRAYNSPLHF
TGTGCCACCAGCAGAGACAGAGCCTATAATTCACCCCTCCACTTT
>TRBV15|NA|TRBJ2-5|TRBD1
CATSRPPRTGTSETQYF
TGTGCCACCAGCAGACCCCCTAGGACAGGGACGAGCGAGACCCAGTACTTC